This T cell receptor beta chain was identified in a study of T cells in Graves' hyperthyroidism and ophthalmopathy. Regarding the study as a whole: Appearing also in blood were most of the thyroid clonotypes expanded above 0.001.

Researchers took RNA transcripts and amplified the TCR beta CDR3 regions from them. In the first-round RT-PCR of the TCR CDR3, the HTBI primer set was used. Via MiXCR, TCRdb re-called the multiplex PCR reads, giving one row per CDR3 protein. The data contain hundreds of thousands of distinct CDR3 sequences, 12% to 15% of them seen just once; the ten biggest clones take up approximately 10%. The table lists this clonotype with a few counts. Antigen: not known. Specimen: blood. This TCR came from a young woman with Graves' hyperthyroidism.

In DNA form, the CDR3 reads TGCGCCAGCGCCCCCGAGGTGTACGGCGCTGAAGCTTTCTTT. Translating it yields CASAPEVYGAEAFF. The V gene is TRBV4-1, the J gene TRBJ1-1, with D uncertain. Per germline, CDR1 MGHRA and CDR2 YSYEKL. Between the trimmed V and J ends, which lost 8 bases and 6 bases, there was a span of 19 bases. This CDR3 spans 14 amino acids.